A selection of T cell receptor beta chains follows, all from one sample in a study of blood T cells in healthy people across ages. TCRdb processed the 5' RACE reads anew with MiXCR; each CDR3 protein has one entry. This repertoire shows around 750,000 distinct CDR3 sequences, 53% found once; its top ten account for 40% to 50%. Sequencing was performed on blood. The receptors stem from a man older than 75 in good health. CDR3s include the opening cysteine and the closing phenylalanine or tryptophan. The D gene is left open where the match is weak. Where a row states a size, it is once, few, many or the class of an expanded clone; other rows omit it.

J gene: TRBJ2-5; D gene: TRBD2; V gene: TRBV6-5; clone size: .; CDR3 protein: CASSRGTSANEQYF; CDR3 DNA: TGTGCCAGCAGCCGAGGGACTAGCGCAAATGAGCAGTACTTC
J gene: TRBJ2-1; D gene: .; V gene: TRBV29-1; clone size: .; CDR3 protein: CSVGGGEASYNEQFF; CDR3 DNA: TGCAGCGTTGGAGGCGGAGAGGCCTCCTACAATGAGCAGTTCTTC
J gene: TRBJ2-2; D gene: .; V gene: TRBV3-1; clone size: .; CDR3 protein: CASSPLTSLGGELFF; CDR3 DNA: TGTGCCAGCAGCCCGTTAACGAGCCTCGGCGGGGAGCTGTTTTTT
J gene: TRBJ2-1; D gene: TRBD2; V gene: TRBV27; clone size: .; CDR3 protein: CASSWGLAGQYSEQFF; CDR3 DNA: TGTGCCAGCAGTTGGGGACTAGCGGGGCAGTACAGTGAGCAGTTCTTC
J gene: TRBJ2-5; D gene: .; V gene: TRBV4-1; clone size: .; CDR3 protein: CASSQGMFTASRPETQYF; CDR3 DNA: TGCGCCAGCAGCCAAGGGATGTTTACGGCTAGCCGCCCAGAGACCCAGTACTTC
J gene: TRBJ2-1; D gene: TRBD1; V gene: TRBV4-2; clone size: .; CDR3 protein: CASSLSTGVREQFF; CDR3 DNA: TGTGCCAGCAGCCTCTCGACAGGGGTGCGGGAGCAGTTCTTC
J gene: TRBJ2-1; D gene: .; V gene: TRBV24-1; clone size: .; CDR3 protein: CATSDLGGNNEQFF; CDR3 DNA: TGTGCCACCAGTGATTTAGGGGGGAACAATGAGCAGTTCTTC
J gene: TRBJ2-7; D gene: TRBD2; V gene: TRBV7-8; clone size: .; CDR3 protein: CASSPRLAGTMQEYF; CDR3 DNA: TGTGCCAGCAGCCCTCGACTAGCGGGCACCATGCAGGAGTACTTC
J gene: TRBJ2-1; D gene: .; V gene: TRBV6-2/TRBV6-3; clone size: .; CDR3 protein: CASNQPPTYPYNEQFF; CDR3 DNA: TGTGCCAGCAACCAGCCGCCGACTTATCCCTACAATGAGCAGTTCTTC
J gene: TRBJ1-4; D gene: .; V gene: TRBV5-1; clone size: .; CDR3 protein: CASSGGQPGAKLFF; CDR3 DNA: TGCGCCAGCAGTGGTGGGCAGCCAGGGGCAAAACTGTTTTTT
J gene: TRBJ1-4; D gene: .; V gene: TRBV21-1; clone size: few; CDR3 protein: CASSKTSRGKPNEKLFF; CDR3 DNA: TGTGCCAGCAGCAAAACCTCGAGGGGGAAACCTAATGAAAAACTGTTTTTT
J gene: TRBJ2-7; D gene: TRBD1; V gene: TRBV12-3/TRBV12-4; clone size: .; CDR3 protein: CASSSGTGLTEQYF; CDR3 DNA: TGTGCCAGCAGTTCCGGGACAGGACTAACTGAGCAGTACTTC
J gene: TRBJ2-7; D gene: .; V gene: TRBV27; clone size: few; CDR3 protein: CASSLQGWAYEQYF; CDR3 DNA: TGTGCCAGCAGTTTACAGGGTTGGGCCTACGAGCAGTACTTC
J gene: TRBJ2-7; D gene: .; V gene: TRBV21-1; clone size: few; CDR3 protein: CASSKVGNRASYEQYF; CDR3 DNA: TGTGCCAGCAGCAAAGTTGGAAATCGGGCATCCTACGAGCAGTACTTC
J gene: TRBJ2-1; D gene: .; V gene: TRBV5-1; clone size: .; CDR3 protein: CASSSAQGASSNEQFF; CDR3 DNA: TGCGCCAGCAGCTCCGCTCAAGGGGCTAGCAGCAATGAGCAGTTCTTC
J gene: TRBJ2-2; D gene: TRBD2; V gene: TRBV6-6; clone size: .; CDR3 protein: CASNPLAGNTGELFF; CDR3 DNA: TGTGCCAGCAATCCTCTAGCGGGGAACACCGGGGAGCTGTTTTTT
J gene: TRBJ1-5; D gene: .; V gene: TRBV20-1; clone size: .; CDR3 protein: CSARVGRAGNQPRHF; CDR3 DNA: TGCAGTGCTAGAGTCGGGCGGGCAGGCAATCAGCCCCGGCATTTT
J gene: TRBJ2-2; D gene: .; V gene: TRBV27; clone size: .; CDR3 protein: CASKTLGANGELFF; CDR3 DNA: TGTGCCAGCAAAACCCTGGGGGCAAACGGGGAGCTGTTTTTT
J gene: TRBJ1-1; D gene: .; V gene: TRBV2; clone size: once; CDR3 protein: CVSSAGRDTEAFF; CDR3 DNA: TGTGTCAGCAGTGCGGGAAGGGACACTGAAGCTTTCTTT
J gene: TRBJ1-2; D gene: .; V gene: TRBV7-3; clone size: few; CDR3 protein: CASSLKEGGSGGYTF; CDR3 DNA: TGTGCCAGCAGCTTAAAGGAAGGGGGATCCGGGGGCTACACCTTC
J gene: TRBJ2-5; D gene: .; V gene: TRBV7-2; clone size: .; CDR3 protein: CATGRDIGGETQYF; CDR3 DNA: TGTGCAACCGGGAGAGACATAGGCGGGGAGACCCAGTACTTC
J gene: TRBJ1-2; D gene: .; V gene: TRBV12-3/TRBV12-4; clone size: .; CDR3 protein: CARTEVGRRSGGYTF; CDR3 DNA: TGTGCCAGGACCGAGGTAGGACGCCGCAGTGGTGGCTACACCTTC
J gene: TRBJ2-1; D gene: .; V gene: TRBV27; clone size: .; CDR3 protein: CASSFTSLVNEQFF; CDR3 DNA: TGTGCCAGCAGTTTCACCTCACTAGTCAATGAGCAGTTCTTC
J gene: TRBJ2-1; D gene: .; V gene: TRBV7-9; clone size: .; CDR3 protein: CASGGLRGWNEQFF; CDR3 DNA: TGTGCCAGCGGGGGACTCCGGGGGTGGAATGAGCAGTTCTTC
J gene: TRBJ2-7; D gene: TRBD1; V gene: TRBV20-1; clone size: .; CDR3 protein: CSARAGTALSYEQYF; CDR3 DNA: TGCAGTGCTAGGGCCGGGACAGCGCTATCCTACGAGCAGTACTTC
J gene: TRBJ2-2; D gene: .; V gene: TRBV20-1; clone size: .; CDR3 protein: CSARSANTGELFF; CDR3 DNA: TGCAGTGCTAGATCCGCGAACACCGGGGAGCTGTTTTTT
J gene: TRBJ1-1; D gene: TRBD1; V gene: TRBV29-1; clone size: few; CDR3 protein: CSGLQGGNTEAFF; CDR3 DNA: TGCAGCGGCCTACAGGGGGGCAACACTGAAGCTTTCTTT
J gene: TRBJ1-1; D gene: .; V gene: TRBV7-2; clone size: few; CDR3 protein: CASSPFPRGPVHQPFF; CDR3 DNA: TGTGCCAGCAGCCCCTTCCCTCGGGGACCCGTCCACCAACCTTTCTTT
J gene: TRBJ1-5; D gene: .; V gene: TRBV28; clone size: few; CDR3 protein: CASSPSDQPQHF; CDR3 DNA: TGTGCCAGCAGTCCTAGTGATCAGCCCCAGCATTTT
J gene: TRBJ2-3; D gene: TRBD1; V gene: TRBV6-2/TRBV6-3; clone size: .; CDR3 protein: CASIRGKRPTDTQYF; CDR3 DNA: TGTGCCAGCATCAGGGGGAAACGGCCCACAGATACGCAGTATTTT
J gene: TRBJ2-7; D gene: TRBD2; V gene: TRBV7-8; clone size: few; CDR3 protein: CASSSKATSGPPSYEQYF; CDR3 DNA: TGTGCCAGCAGCTCTAAGGCGACTAGCGGACCACCATCCTACGAGCAGTACTTC
J gene: TRBJ2-3; D gene: .; V gene: TRBV12-3/TRBV12-4; clone size: few; CDR3 protein: CASSLQRGTDTQYF; CDR3 DNA: TGTGCCAGCAGTTTGCAGCGGGGCACAGATACGCAGTATTTT
J gene: TRBJ1-1; D gene: .; V gene: TRBV6-5; clone size: .; CDR3 protein: CASSYGTLAFF; CDR3 DNA: TGTGCCAGCAGTTACGGGACCCTAGCTTTCTTT
J gene: TRBJ2-7; D gene: TRBD2; V gene: TRBV28; clone size: .; CDR3 protein: CASSLSGLAGQEQYF; CDR3 DNA: TGTGCCAGCAGTTTATCGGGACTAGCGGGTCAGGAGCAGTACTTC
J gene: TRBJ2-1; D gene: .; V gene: TRBV29-1; clone size: .; CDR3 protein: CSVDNGASSYNEQFF; CDR3 DNA: TGCAGCGTTGATAACGGGGCCAGCTCCTACAATGAGCAGTTCTTC
J gene: TRBJ2-7; D gene: TRBD2; V gene: TRBV13; clone size: .; CDR3 protein: CASSPGGAGPSYEQYF; CDR3 DNA: TGTGCCAGCAGCCCCGGGGGGGCGGGACCCTCCTACGAGCAGTACTTC
J gene: TRBJ2-3; D gene: .; V gene: TRBV3-1; clone size: .; CDR3 protein: CASSQVGRVTDTQYF; CDR3 DNA: TGTGCCAGCAGCCAAGTAGGGCGGGTCACAGATACGCAGTATTTT
J gene: TRBJ2-1; D gene: .; V gene: TRBV12-3/TRBV12-4; clone size: .; CDR3 protein: CASARNLRAEWQFF; CDR3 DNA: TGTGCCAGCGCTCGAAATCTACGGGCCGAGTGGCAGTTCTTC
J gene: TRBJ2-7; D gene: .; V gene: TRBV7-2; clone size: .; CDR3 protein: CASGLGGYEQYF; CDR3 DNA: TGTGCCAGCGGCTTAGGCGGCTACGAGCAGTACTTC
J gene: TRBJ2-3; D gene: TRBD2; V gene: TRBV2; clone size: few; CDR3 protein: CASTPGLAGADTQYF; CDR3 DNA: TGTGCCAGCACCCCGGGACTAGCGGGAGCAGATACGCAGTATTTT
J gene: TRBJ2-1; D gene: .; V gene: TRBV6-5; clone size: .; CDR3 protein: CASNSREFSYNEQFF; CDR3 DNA: TGTGCCAGCAACTCCCGGGAGTTTTCCTACAATGAGCAGTTCTTC
J gene: TRBJ2-2; D gene: .; V gene: TRBV9; clone size: .; CDR3 protein: CASSGGAGELFF; CDR3 DNA: TGTGCCAGCAGCGGGGGAGCCGGGGAGCTGTTTTTT
J gene: TRBJ2-1; D gene: TRBD2; V gene: TRBV5-6; clone size: .; CDR3 protein: CASSTRGTSGRGEQFF; CDR3 DNA: TGTGCCAGCAGCACGCGTGGGACTAGCGGGAGGGGTGAGCAGTTCTTC
J gene: TRBJ2-5; D gene: .; V gene: TRBV6-5; clone size: .; CDR3 protein: CASSYGQPRGETQYF; CDR3 DNA: TGTGCCAGCAGTTACGGACAGCCACGGGGAGAGACCCAGTACTTC
J gene: TRBJ2-1; D gene: .; V gene: TRBV20-1; clone size: few; CDR3 protein: CSASRRSISYNEQFF; CDR3 DNA: TGCAGTGCTAGCAGGCGGTCGATCTCCTACAATGAGCAGTTCTTC
J gene: TRBJ2-5; D gene: TRBD1; V gene: TRBV27; clone size: .; CDR3 protein: CASSNRGSQTQYF; CDR3 DNA: TGTGCCAGCAGTAACAGGGGTTCGCAGACCCAGTACTTC
J gene: TRBJ1-2; D gene: .; V gene: TRBV12-3/TRBV12-4; clone size: .; CDR3 protein: CASSTRTHGYTF; CDR3 DNA: TGTGCCAGCAGTACAAGGACCCATGGCTACACCTTC
J gene: TRBJ2-1; D gene: .; V gene: TRBV15; clone size: .; CDR3 protein: CATIGRPYNEQFF; CDR3 DNA: TGTGCCACCATTGGGAGGCCCTACAATGAGCAGTTCTTC
J gene: TRBJ2-1; D gene: TRBD2; V gene: TRBV19; clone size: few; CDR3 protein: CASSMNSGRALYNEQFF; CDR3 DNA: TGTGCCAGTAGTATGAATAGCGGGAGAGCCCTATACAATGAGCAGTTCTTC
J gene: TRBJ1-1; D gene: TRBD1; V gene: TRBV29-1; clone size: .; CDR3 protein: CSVATGLDTEAFF; CDR3 DNA: TGCAGCGTTGCGACAGGGTTGGACACTGAAGCTTTCTTT
J gene: TRBJ1-5; D gene: .; V gene: TRBV15; clone size: .; CDR3 protein: CATSRDILNQPQHF; CDR3 DNA: TGTGCCACCAGCAGAGACATTCTTAATCAGCCCCAGCATTTT
J gene: TRBJ2-1; D gene: TRBD2; V gene: TRBV7-8; clone size: .; CDR3 protein: CASSFVGVTSGRGEQFF; CDR3 DNA: TGTGCCAGCAGCTTCGTAGGGGTGACTAGCGGGAGAGGTGAGCAGTTCTTC
J gene: TRBJ2-1; D gene: TRBD1; V gene: TRBV27; clone size: .; CDR3 protein: CASSRAGTGDYNEQFF; CDR3 DNA: TGTGCCAGCAGCCGTGCCGGGACAGGGGATTACAATGAGCAGTTCTTC
J gene: TRBJ2-3; D gene: .; V gene: TRBV5-1; clone size: .; CDR3 protein: CASSLDGSTPDTQYF; CDR3 DNA: TGCGCCAGCAGCTTGGACGGAAGCACTCCAGATACGCAGTATTTT
J gene: TRBJ1-1; D gene: .; V gene: TRBV12-3/TRBV12-4; clone size: .; CDR3 protein: CASSLNPARNTEAFF; CDR3 DNA: TGTGCCAGCAGTTTAAATCCAGCCAGGAACACTGAAGCTTTCTTT
J gene: TRBJ2-1; D gene: .; V gene: TRBV29-1; clone size: .; CDR3 protein: CSVWSAYNEQFF; CDR3 DNA: TGCAGCGTTTGGTCAGCGTACAATGAGCAGTTCTTC
J gene: TRBJ2-5; D gene: .; V gene: TRBV28; clone size: few; CDR3 protein: CASSPPVPTETQYF; CDR3 DNA: TGTGCCAGCAGTCCACCGGTACCTACGGAGACCCAGTACTTC
J gene: TRBJ2-7; D gene: .; V gene: TRBV20-1; clone size: few; CDR3 protein: CSARDGEGREQYF; CDR3 DNA: TGCAGTGCTAGAGATGGCGAGGGGCGGGAGCAGTACTTC
J gene: TRBJ2-4; D gene: .; V gene: TRBV7-2; clone size: .; CDR3 protein: CASSPDGLVDIQYF; CDR3 DNA: TGTGCCAGCAGCCCCGACGGACTCGTGGACATTCAGTACTTC